Listed here are 18 T cell receptor beta chains from one sample, sequenced in a study of blood T cell repertoires in COVID-19. Assay used: immunoSEQ multiplex PCR; TCRdb lists only in-frame clones, some missing. The data show over 70,000 clones, more than 65% seen once. Sequencing was performed on peripheral blood. Every receptor here comes from a man aged 70-80 years with COVID-19, enrolled during active disease.

The rearrangement uses TRBV19 and TRBJ1-5, with 11 bases matching TRBD1. Germline V gives CDR1 LNHDA, CDR2 SQIVND (reference sequence). V lost 7 bases to trimming and J lost 6 bases; unmatched junction nucleotides: 14. The CDR3 has 17 residues. CDR3 sequence: CASKQSGDRGESQPQHF. As DNA, the CDR3 is TGTGCCAGTAAACAATCGGGGGACAGGGGGGAAAGTCAGCCCCAGCATTTT.

This chain links TRBV6-2 or TRBV6-3 with TRBJ2-4, with a possible D match to TRBD1 (5 bases). The length of the CDR3 is 15 residues. Germline V lookup: CDR1 MNHEY, CDR2 SVGEGT. With 2 bases removed from V and 4 bases from J, the gap between germline ends came to 12 bases. The CDR3 region is CASSYQGMGKNIQYF. CDR3 nucleotide sequence: TGTGCCAGCAGTTACCAGGGAATGGGGAAAAACATTCAGTACTTC.

The rearrangement links TRBV5-8 to TRBJ2-3; 9 nucleotides line up with TRBD2. This CDR3 comprises 17 residues. CDR1 and CDR2 (germline): SGHTS, YDEGEE. Trimming took 0 bases from V and 0 from J; bases not matched to a gene: 5. This chain's CDR3 is CASSLASGKSSTDTQYF. CDR3 in DNA: TGTGCCAGCAGCTTGGCTAGCGGGAAGAGTAGCACAGATACGCAGTATTTT.

This clone occurred once. The genes are TRBV24-1 and TRBJ2-1; 8 nucleotides match TRBD2. Germline loops: CDR1 KGHDR, CDR2 SFDVKD. With 6 bases clipped from V and 2 bases from J, the junction kept 5 bases outside the gene matches. The CDR3 runs to 15 residues. DNA of the CDR3: TGTGCCACCAGTCTGAAGACTAGCGCCTACAATGAGCAGTTCTTC. This encodes CATSLKTSAYNEQFF.

This clone has just one count. The chain links TRBV10-2 to TRBJ2-2, with no clear D. The J call could be wrong; TRBJ1-4 is a better fit for the DNA end. CDR1 is WSHSY and CDR2 is SAAADI in the germline V gene. The CDR3 sequence is 14 residues long. The CDR3 protein is CASSEEGHEAKLFF. The CDR3 nucleotides are TGCGCCAGCAGTGAGGAGGGCCACGAAGCAAAACTGTTTTTT.

The gene calls are TRBV11-2 and TRBJ1-2; D gene unclear. CDR3 length equals 13 residues. V was clipped by 1 base and J by 8 bases, with 11 bases between them. Germline values: CDR1 SGHAT, CDR2 FQNNGV. The CDR3 loop reads CASSLVRFLGYTF. CDR3 nucleotide sequence: TGTGCCAGCAGCTTAGTGAGATTTTTGGGCTACACCTTC.

The CDR3 coding sequence is TGTGCCAGCAGTTTATCTGCGGAGGGGAGTCAGCCCCAGCATTTT. Translated: CASSLSAEGSQPQHF. The V gene is TRBV27, the J gene TRBJ1-5; TRBD1 is a possible D gene (5 bases). The germline gives CDR1 MNHEY, CDR2 SMNVEV (reference sequence). Between the trimmed V and J ends, which lost 0 bases and 6 bases, there was a span of 12 bases. This CDR3 comprises 15 residues.

The rearrangement joins TRBV12-3 or TRBV12-4 to TRBJ1-5, with D unresolved. This CDR3 is 13 amino acids long. V was clipped by 6 bases and J by 6 bases, with 12 bases between them. The CDR3 sequence: CASRPGDLQPQHF. The CDR3 DNA follows: TGTGCCAGCAGACCGGGAGACCTTCAGCCCCAGCATTTT.

The chain combines TRBV12-5 with TRBJ2-1; a weak D match, TRBD2 (6 bases). Trimming removed 1 base at V and 6 bases at J, with 13 bases between. The CDR3 totals 15 residues. Germline assignment: CDR1 LGHNT and CDR2 FRNRAP. CDR3 in amino acids: CASGLGDGSGNEQFF. CDR3 bases: TGTGCTAGTGGTTTGGGCGACGGGAGTGGCAATGAGCAGTTCTTC.

The rearrangement links TRBV7-9 to TRBJ2-2, with TRBD1 matching over 7 bases. Germline assignment: CDR1 SEHNR and CDR2 FQNEAQ (reference sequence). Unmatched junction bases numbered 11, after V lost 2 bases and J lost 5 bases. The CDR3 spans 17 residues. The CDR3 region has the DNA TGTGCCAGCAGCTTACACCCGTGGGGGACAGATACCGGGGAGCTGTTTTTT. Amino acid sequence: CASSLHPWGTDTGELFF.

The chain employs TRBV4-3 and TRBJ2-1, with 11 bases lining up with TRBD1. Unmatched junction bases numbered 15, after V lost 4 bases and J lost 7 bases. CDR3 length: 18 amino acids. The V gene's germline CDR1 is LGHNA and CDR2 YSLEER. The CDR3 bases are TGCGCCAGCAGCCCTACCGCTCCGGGACAGGGGGTCAGGAATGAGCAGTTCTTC. The encoded protein is CASSPTAPGQGVRNEQFF.

This clone was seen only a few times. The chain couples TRBV7-2 to TRBJ2-1; D not certain. CDR1 is SGHTA, CDR2 FQGNSA, per germline. V was pared by 5 bases and J by 0 bases, with 8 bases between. The CDR3 totals 14 residues. Here the CDR3 reads CASSLTPSYNEQFF. The CDR3 nucleotides are TGTGCCAGCAGCCTCACTCCCTCCTACAATGAGCAGTTCTTC.

The chain couples TRBV4-3 to TRBJ1-2; no reliable D call. This CDR3 spans 15 amino acids. V lost 0 bases to trimming and J lost 0 bases, with 8 bases between them. The V gene's germline CDR1 is LGHNA and CDR2 YSLEER. CDR3 DNA: TGCGCCAGCAGCCAAGATGGGCGGGCTAACTATGGCTACACCTTC. Translation gives CASSQDGRANYGYTF.

V and J are TRBV5-4 and TRBJ2-1, with TRBD2 matching 7 bases. CDR1 and CDR2 (germline): SGHNT, YYREEE (reference sequence). The junction had 1 base not matched to a gene; V was cut back by 2 bases and J by 2 bases. This CDR3 has 14 amino acids. CDR3 nucleotide sequence: TGTGCCAGCAGCTTAACTAGCGCCTACAATGAGCAGTTCTTC. This translates into CASSLTSAYNEQFF.

The CDR3 sequence is CASSQPGAWAFF. CDR3 nucleotides: TGTGCCAGCAGCCAACCAGGGGCGTGGGCTTTCTTT. The genes are TRBV14 and TRBJ1-1, with a tentative D call TRBD1 (6 bases). Trimming took 2 bases from V and 11 from J, leaving 12 bases between them. Germline V gives CDR1 SGHDN, CDR2 FVKESK. This CDR3 comprises 12 residues.

The chain couples TRBV20-1 to TRBJ1-3; D is undetermined. The CDR3 is 10 amino acids. Deletions cut 5 bases from V and 3 bases from J, with 2 bases between. Germline V gene lookup returns CDR1 DFQATT and CDR2 SNEGSKA (reference sequence). DNA of the CDR3: TGCAGTGCTCGTGGAAACACCATATATTTT. Translating gives CSARGNTIYF.

This sequence joins TRBV15 and TRBJ2-1; maybe TRBD2 (5 bases). Trimming took 3 bases from V and 5 from J, leaving 14 bases between them. The length of the CDR3 is 15 residues. Germline V gene data show CDR1 as LNHNV and CDR2 as YYDKDF (reference sequence). The CDR3 sequence is CATSSDTRVNNEQFF. The CDR3 coding sequence is TGTGCCACCAGCAGCGACACTAGGGTCAACAATGAGCAGTTCTTC.

The chain carries TRBV3-1 (or the pseudogene TRBV3-2) and TRBJ2-7, with no clear D. V gave up 3 bases and J gave up 3 bases, with 3 bases separating them. The germline CDR1 and CDR2 sequences are LGHDT and YNNKEL (reference sequence). The CDR3 totals 11 residues. CDR3 DNA: TGTGCCAGCAGCCACTACTACGAGCAGTACTTC. This translates into CASSHYYEQYF.